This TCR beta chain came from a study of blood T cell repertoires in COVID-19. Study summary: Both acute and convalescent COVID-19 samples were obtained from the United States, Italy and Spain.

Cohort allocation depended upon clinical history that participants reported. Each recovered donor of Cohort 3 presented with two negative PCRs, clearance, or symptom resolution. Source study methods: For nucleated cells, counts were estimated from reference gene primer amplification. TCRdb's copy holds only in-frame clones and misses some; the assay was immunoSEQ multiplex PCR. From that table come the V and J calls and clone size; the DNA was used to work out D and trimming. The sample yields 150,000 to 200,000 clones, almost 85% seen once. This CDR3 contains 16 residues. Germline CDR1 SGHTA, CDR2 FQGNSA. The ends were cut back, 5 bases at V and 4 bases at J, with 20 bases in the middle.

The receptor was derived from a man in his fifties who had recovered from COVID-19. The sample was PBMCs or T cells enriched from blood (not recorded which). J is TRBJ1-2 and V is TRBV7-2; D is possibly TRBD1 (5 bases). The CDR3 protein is CASSTPRGAGFYGYTF. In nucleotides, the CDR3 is TGTGCCAGCAGCACCCCACGCGGGGCGGGATTCTATGGCTACACCTTC. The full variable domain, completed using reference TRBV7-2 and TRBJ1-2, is GAGVSQSPSNKVTEKGKDVELRCDPISGHTALYWYRQSLGQGLEFLIYFQGNSAPDKSGLPSDRFSAERTGGSVSTLTIQRTQQEDSAVYLCASSTPRGAGFYGYTFGSGTRLTVV.